This T cell receptor (beta chain) was recorded in a study of cytomegalovirus exposure and HLA in healthy donors. Trimming took 1 base from V and 9 from J; bases not matched to a gene: 6. This CDR3 spans 14 amino acids. Germline CDR1 is MDHEN and CDR2 is SYDVKM. The PCR ran on 60 Vbeta and 13 Jbeta primers. Sequencing used immunoSEQ multiplex PCR; TCRdb keeps in-frame clones, though not all of them. This table holds some 110,000 clones, more than 70% found once. The origin of this receptor is a man in his fifties or sixties in good health and CMV-seropositive. Material: PBMCs. The chain has TRBV28 and TRBJ2-5; 9 bases are a match to TRBD1. The CDR3 here is CASSLFDRGWSQYF. The CDR3 region has the DNA TGTGCCAGCAGTTTATTCGACAGGGGGTGGTCCCAGTACTTC.